The sequence of this T cell receptor beta chain was determined in a study of T cell responses to AZD1222 COVID-19 vaccine. Some clones are missing from TCRdb's copy, which holds only in-frame ones; the method was immunoSEQ multiplex PCR. The data show around 94,000 clones, 70% to 90% seen once. The clonotype comes from an adult in good health. The source material was peripheral blood, sampled on day 0 of AZD1222 vaccination.

The CDR3 DNA sequence: TGTGCCAGCAGCTTAGATGGGCCTTCGGAGCAGTACTTC. This encodes CASSLDGPSEQYF. V gene TRBV7-9 combines with J gene TRBJ2-7; unclear D gene. The CDR3 loop spans 13 amino acids. V was trimmed by 1 base and J by 7 bases, leaving 11 bases between them. From germline, CDR1 is SEHNR and CDR2 FQNEAQ (reference sequence).